The 20 T cell receptor beta chains listed next were all sequenced from one sample in a study of shared clonotypes between healthy human individuals. TCRdb keeps only in-frame clones here, not all; method: immunoSEQ multiplex PCR. This table has around 1.1 million clones, around 78% appearing once. Sequenced: memory CD4+ T cells from PBMCs. The sample's subset: CD45RA-negative fraction. These receptors were collected from a man aged 18 to 30 in good health. Some clones in this sample may be carry-over from other donors' samples.

The table lists this clone with a few counts. The V and J genes are TRBV10-3 and TRBJ2-3; D remains ambiguous. With 3 bases removed from V and 3 bases from J, the gap between germline ends came to 10 bases. The CDR3 totals 14 residues. CDR1 and CDR2 (germline): ENHRY, SYGVKD. CDR3: CAISEAGPTDTQYF. The CDR3, as DNA: TGTGCCATCAGTGAAGCCGGACCGACAGATACGCAGTATTTT.

This rearrangement joins TRBV30 to TRBJ2-7, with 7 bases identical to TRBD1. CDR1 GTSNPN and CDR2 SVGIG come from the germline V gene (reference sequence). The CDR3 has 12 residues. The CDR3 nucleotides are TGTGGGGCGGCCCGAGGGGGCTCCGAGCAGTACTTC. Translating it yields CGAARGGSEQYF.

This chain connects TRBV4-2 to TRBJ1-2; D is unclear. Trimming pared 0 bases from V and 4 bases from J, leaving 9 bases between. Germline assignment: CDR1 LGHNA and CDR2 YNFKEQ. The CDR3 covers 14 residues. The CDR3 DNA sequence: TGTGCCAGCAGCCAAGAGGCCCGCCTCTATGGCTACACCTTC. As protein: CASSQEARLYGYTF.

The DNA of the CDR3 is TGTGCCAGCCGGATCGGACGGACGACCTTCACAGATACGCAGTATTTT. This translates into CASRIGRTTFTDTQYF. This chain uses TRBV6-6 with TRBJ2-3; D is ambiguous. In germline, CDR1 is MNHNY, CDR2 SVGAGI (reference sequence). Trimming pared 8 bases from V and 2 bases from J, leaving 20 bases between. The CDR3 is 16 amino acids.

The chain combines TRBV7-9 with TRBJ1-3; D ambiguous. Looked up from germline, CDR1 is SEHNR and CDR2 is FQNEAQ (reference sequence). The CDR3 is 12 amino acids. The ends were cut back, 5 bases at V and 2 bases at J, with 4 bases in the middle. Here the CDR3 reads CASSPAGNTIYF. The CDR3 DNA sequence: TGTGCCAGCAGCCCGGCTGGAAACACCATATATTTT.

V is TRBV5-1 and J is TRBJ2-6, with no clear D. V lost 4 bases to trimming and J lost 3 bases, with 11 bases between them. Germline V lookup: CDR1 SGHRS, CDR2 YFSETQ. There are 15 residues in the CDR3. The CDR3 DNA reads TGCGCCAGCAGCCCACGGTTCTTTGGGGCCAACGTCCTGACTTTC. Protein sequence: CASSPRFFGANVLTF.

The rearrangement links TRBV28 to TRBJ2-3, with 9 bases matching TRBD2. Germline V lookup: CDR1 MDHEN, CDR2 SYDVKM. The length of the CDR3 is 17 residues. V lost 3 bases and J lost 5; bases outside the gene matches: 12. The CDR3 loop reads CASSLVGRAGGKDTQYF. The CDR3 DNA sequence: TGTGCCAGCAGTTTGGTTGGGCGAGCGGGAGGCAAAGATACGCAGTATTTT.

J is TRBJ1-1 and V is TRBV28; D gene uncertain. The ends were cut back, 5 bases at V and 4 bases at J, with 8 bases in the middle. From germline, CDR1 is MDHEN and CDR2 SYDVKM. The CDR3 covers 12 residues. The CDR3 reads CASSDRRTEAFF. In nucleotides, the CDR3 is TGTGCCAGCAGTGATCGACGCACTGAAGCTTTCTTT.

The genes are TRBV30 and TRBJ2-1, with 12 bases matching TRBD1. With V trimmed by 2 bases and J by 9 bases, 5 bases remained unmatched. The V gene's germline CDR1 is GTSNPN and CDR2 SVGIG (reference sequence). The CDR3 has 14 amino acids. The CDR3 coding sequence is TGTGCCTGGAGTCGGGACAGGGGGCTTGGTGAGCAGTTCTTC. This codes for CAWSRDRGLGEQFF.

This rearrangement joins TRBV30 to TRBJ2-3, with 7 nucleotides matching TRBD1. Germline V gives CDR1 GTSNPN, CDR2 SVGIG (reference sequence). V trimming: 5 bases; J trimming: 6 bases; junction bases outside the gene matches: 14. This CDR3 region has 15 residues. This CDR3 reads CAWYNRDRVLDTQYF. The CDR3 DNA follows: TGTGCCTGGTATAACCGCGACAGGGTTTTGGATACGCAGTATTTT. The whole variable domain, remainder taken from reference TRBV30 and TRBJ2-3, is SQTIHQWPATLVQPVGSPLSLECTVEGTSNPNLYWYRQAAGRGLQLLFYSVGIGQISSEVPQNLSASRPQDRQFILSSKKLLLSDSGFYLCAWYNRDRVLDTQYFGPGTRLTVL.

V gene TRBV2 combines with J gene TRBJ2-2, with 7 bases matching TRBD1. CDR1 and CDR2 from the germline V gene are SNHLY and FYNNEI. The CDR3 is made up of 15 amino acids. V lost 6 bases to trimming and J lost 1 base; unmatched junction nucleotides: 5. CDR3 nucleotides: TGTGCCAGCAGCCGAAACAGGGGGAACACCGGGGAGCTGTTTTTT. Translating gives CASSRNRGNTGELFF.

As for this clone: A far larger clone is one base from this, pointing to a likely read error. The chain employs TRBV7-2 and TRBJ2-5, with D perhaps being TRBD1 or TRBD2 (5 bases each). The germline V gene encodes CDR1 SGHTA and CDR2 FQGNSA. This CDR3 comprises 12 residues. Trimming took 5 bases from V and 5 from J, leaving 9 bases between them. The CDR3 DNA reads as TGTGCCAGCAGCCGGGACGGGGAGACCCAGTACTTC. Residues: CASSRDGETQYF.

The V call is TRBV2, the J call TRBJ2-5; 13 bases fit TRBD2. The CDR3 runs 17 residues. Germline values: CDR1 SNHLY, CDR2 FYNNEI. J lost 4 bases, V lost 5 bases, and 10 bases had no gene match. The CDR3 is CASSPRPLAGGPETQYF. Written as DNA, the CDR3 is TGTGCCAGCAGTCCCCGGCCACTAGCGGGAGGGCCAGAGACCCAGTACTTC.

The chain combines TRBV5-1 with TRBJ2-7; no clear D gene. V gave up 4 bases and J gave up 6 bases, with 20 bases separating them. The CDR3 totals 15 residues. Germline CDR1 reads SGHRS; CDR2 reads YFSETQ. The CDR3 DNA is TGCGCCAGCAGCCTAAACACTAATGGGAACAGCGAGCAGTACTTC. Its protein product is CASSLNTNGNSEQYF.

The gene calls are TRBV27 and TRBJ1-2; 9 bases are shared with TRBD1. Trimming at V came to 7 bases and at J to 7 bases, leaving 4 bases not matched to a gene. There are 12 residues in the CDR3. CDR1 MNHEY and CDR2 SMNVEV come from the germline V gene (reference sequence). The CDR3 coding sequence is TGTGCCAGCAAACCGACAGGGGGTGGCTACACCTTC. Translated: CASKPTGGGYTF.

This clone was seen many times. Other DNA sequences in the sample encode the same CDR3. The genes are TRBV13 and TRBJ2-3, with a weak D call TRBD2 (6 bases). The length of the CDR3 is 16 residues. V lost 4 bases and J lost 4, with 18 bases in between. Germline V gene lookup returns CDR1 PRHDT and CDR2 FYEKMQ (reference sequence). The CDR3 bases are TGTGCCAGCAGCTACGTAGGGCGGAGGGCGTCAGATACGCAGTATTTT. Protein product: CASSYVGRRASDTQYF. The full variable domain, its missing parts supplied by reference TRBV13 and TRBJ2-3, is AAGVIQSPRHLIKEKRETATLKCYPIPRHDTVYWYQQGPGQDPQFLISFYEKMQSDKGSIPDRFSAQQFSDYHSELNMSSLELGDSALYFCASSYVGRRASDTQYFGPGTRLTVL.

The V call is TRBV15, the J call TRBJ2-1; 10 positions agree with TRBD2. Germline lookup yields CDR1 LNHNV and CDR2 YYDKDF (reference sequence). Losses at the gene ends were 2 bases for V and 1 base for J; bases not matched to a gene: 5. This CDR3 spans 17 amino acids. Written as DNA, the CDR3 is TGTGCCACCAGCAGACCGAGGACTAGCGGTTCCTACAATGAGCAGTTCTTC. Amino acids: CATSRPRTSGSYNEQFF.

This clone has only one observation. The V gene is TRBV2, the J gene TRBJ2-3; 10 bases map to TRBD2. CDR3 length: 16 amino acids. V dropped 5 bases and J dropped 1; count of bases not matched to a gene: 6. In germline, CDR1 is SNHLY, CDR2 FYNNEI. CDR3 in amino acids: CASSIAGGRRTDTQYF. The CDR3 DNA is TGTGCCAGCAGTATAGCGGGAGGTCGTCGCACAGATACGCAGTATTTT.

The CDR3 reads CASSLALGRRTPQYF. For the CDR3, the DNA is TGTGCCAGCAGCTTAGCTTTAGGGAGGCGGACCCCGCAGTATTTT. The chain combines TRBV11-3 with TRBJ2-3, with D possibly TRBD2 on 6 matching bases. CDR1 is SGHNT, CDR2 YENEEA, per germline. CDR3 length: 15 residues. The V gene lost 1 base and the J gene lost 10 bases, with 18 bases spanning the gap.

This clone was detected only a few times. This chain connects TRBV27 to TRBJ2-7, with D unresolved. This CDR3 comprises 11 residues. Looked up from germline, CDR1 is MNHEY and CDR2 is SMNVEV (reference sequence). Trimming stripped 7 bases from V and 2 bases from J, with 6 bases between. The CDR3 DNA reads TGTGCCAGCATTAGCCCCTACGAGCAGTACTTC. It codes for CASISPYEQYF.